This T cell receptor beta chain was documented in a study of vaccination and CD4 T cells after COVID-19 (dated by TCRdb to between 2021 and 2024). In terms of the full investigation: Convalescent patients had a positive SARS-CoV-2 result on nasal swab PCR, and of these patients, nine had mild disease and one had severe disease. The time from the second vaccine dose to post-vaccine blood sampling had a median of roughly 70 days and ranged from roughly 12 to 241 days. Each participant got two doses of either the Pfizer-BioNTech BNT162b2 vaccine (n=8) or the Moderna mRNA-1273 vaccine (n=2). Post-COVID blood samples were collected from convalescent patients a median of approximately 100 days after diagnosis, with a range of about 35 to 180 days. For stimulating the cultures, overlapping spike peptide pools were used, derived from SARS-CoV-2 as well as from the common cold coronaviruses HCoV-NL63, HCoV-OC43 and HCoV-229E. Control cultures used a CEFX viral epitope pool as positive control, an HIV-1 Nef peptide pool as negative control, or no peptide. In the convalescent cohort there were six males and four females, among whom were two Hispanic individuals, seven Caucasians, two Asians and one multiracial person. In roughly nine COVID-19 convalescent patients and a handful of infection-naive healthy vaccine recipients, the spike-specific CD4+ TCR repertoire before mRNA vaccination was compared with the repertoire after mRNA vaccination.

The library was produced with PCR. TCR sequencing of DNA from cultured CD4+ T cells used the Oncomine TCR Beta short-read assay at the Johns Hopkins FTIC core. The QIAamp micro DNA kit was used to extract genomic DNA from the cultured CD4+ T cells. Oncomine TCR Beta libraries made from cultured CD4+ T cells were pooled using unique dual indexes and sequenced on an Illumina iSeq 100. In the authors' own workflow: Non-productive sequences were filtered out, and CDR3s that did not start with C, did not end with F or W, or were shorter than 7 amino acids were discarded. Antigen-specific clonotypes were identified with the MANAFEST web application by comparing peptide-stimulated wells with reference and other culture wells. Positive clones required FDR below 0.05, an odds ratio above 5, and productive frequency above 0.1% in at least two of three replicate wells. A clonotype was classed as cross-reactive if the clonotype showed significant expansion both in SARS-CoV-2 spike wells and in at least one common cold coronavirus spike condition. CDR3 homology was assessed with Levenshtein distances (stringdist) and unrooted phylogenetic trees (ape) in R version 3.6.1. TCRdb reworked the public reads: Q25 trimming with fastp, MiXCR clone assembly, productive beta chains retained. Every entry covers one CDR3 protein and lists the most common genes and DNA from its rows. The authors' filters were not applied to this entry. A total of over 10,000 distinct CDR3 sequences appear in this sample, about 60% of them only once. The ten biggest clones cover about 13% of the sample.

As concerns this clonotype: Its antigen remains unidentified. Base qualities were left out, and no much larger clone turns up one base away.

The junction carries 18 bases between V and J, which are trimmed by 1 base and 2 bases respectively. The germline V gene sets CDR1 to SGHTS and CDR2 to YDEGEE. Spanning cysteine to phenylalanine, the CDR3 consists of 17 amino acids. The DNA shown is the 51-base CDR3, in frame from base 1. The label giving this sample's treatment or condition can be read as: roughly 10-day PBMC culture with coronavirus spike peptide pools or control peptides (ViraFEST assay). The ViraFEST assay was used in the study, in which antigen-specific T cells were expanded with peptide pools and expanded clonotypes were subsequently identified by TCR sequencing. The convalescent patients' positive SARS-CoV-2 PCR tests were from March to December 2020, which was before the Alpha, Beta and Delta variants emerged in the United States. Fewer than 2.5 million PBMCs per well were cultured in IMDM with roughly 5% human AB serum and approximately 9.1 IU/ml IL-2, plus 10 ug/ml peptide pools. Half of the culture medium was replaced with fresh IL-2-containing medium on days 3 and 7. After approximately 11 days of culture, CD4+ T cells were isolated by negative selection with the EasySep CD4+ T cell isolation kit. Ficoll-Paque Plus gradient centrifugation was used to isolate PBMCs from whole blood, and the isolated PBMCs were then either used fresh or cryopreserved at -140C. Triplicate wells were generally used for each culture condition.

What the research found in general, with its limitations: Relatively few convalescent patients were included in the study, and early timepoints after natural infection were not analyzed. In convalescent patients, nearly all vaccine-specific clones (304 of 307) were found to be mono-reactive for SARS-CoV-2 spike rather than cross-reactive with common cold coronaviruses. In convalescent patients, a median around 90% of post-vaccine SARS-CoV-2-reactive clones were detected only after vaccination, and vaccine-specific priming was suggested by this finding. An increase in the median number of SARS-CoV-2-reactive clonotypes from 21 after infection to 35 to 40 after vaccination was observed, but the change was not found to be significant.

Sequenced sample: CD4+ T cells from blood, cultured in vitro. The V and J genes are TRBV5-8 and TRBJ2-5, with the D call perhaps TRBD1 or TRBD2, as 5 bases match in each case. This clonotype originated in a human donor who had recovered from COVID-19. The DNA reads TGTGCCAGCAGCTTGACTTTCGGTACCGGGACGCAAGAGACCCAGTACTTC. Translated, it gives CASSLTFGTGTQETQYF.